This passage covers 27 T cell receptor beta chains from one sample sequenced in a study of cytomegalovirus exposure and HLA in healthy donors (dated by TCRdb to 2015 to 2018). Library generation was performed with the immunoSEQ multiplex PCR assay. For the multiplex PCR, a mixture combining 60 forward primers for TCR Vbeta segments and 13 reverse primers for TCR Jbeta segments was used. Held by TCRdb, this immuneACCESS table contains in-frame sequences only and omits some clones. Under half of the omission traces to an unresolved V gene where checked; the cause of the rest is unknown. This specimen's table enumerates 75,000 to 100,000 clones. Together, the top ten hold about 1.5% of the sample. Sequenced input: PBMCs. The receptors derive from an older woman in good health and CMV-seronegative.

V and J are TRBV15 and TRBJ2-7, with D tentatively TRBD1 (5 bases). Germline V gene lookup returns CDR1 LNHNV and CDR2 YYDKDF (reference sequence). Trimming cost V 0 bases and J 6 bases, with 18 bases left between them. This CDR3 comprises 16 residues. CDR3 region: CATSRDQGRVAREQYF. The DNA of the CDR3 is TGTGCCACCAGCAGAGACCAAGGCAGGGTTGCCCGCGAGCAGTACTTC.

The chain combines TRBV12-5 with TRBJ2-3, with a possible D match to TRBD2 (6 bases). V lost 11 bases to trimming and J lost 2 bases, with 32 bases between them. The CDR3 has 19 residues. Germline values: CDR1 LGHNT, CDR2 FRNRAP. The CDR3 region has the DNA TGTGCTTGCACCGGGGGACGAGACTTTGCCGATCCGGACACAGATACGCAGTATTTT. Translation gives CACTGGRDFADPDTDTQYF. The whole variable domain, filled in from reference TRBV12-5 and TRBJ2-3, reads DARVTQTPRHKVTEMGQEVTMRCQPILGHNTVFWYRQTMMQGLELLAYFRNRAPLDDSGMPKDRFSAEMPDATLATLKIQPSEPRDSAVYFCACTGGRDFADPDTDTQYFGPGTRLTVL.

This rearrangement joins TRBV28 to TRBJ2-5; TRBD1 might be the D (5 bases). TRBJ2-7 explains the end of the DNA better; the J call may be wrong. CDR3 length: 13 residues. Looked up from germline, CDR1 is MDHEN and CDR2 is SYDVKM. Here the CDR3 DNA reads TGTGCCAGCTGGGGCAGACTCTCCTACGAGCAGTACTTC. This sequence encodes CASWGRLSYEQYF.

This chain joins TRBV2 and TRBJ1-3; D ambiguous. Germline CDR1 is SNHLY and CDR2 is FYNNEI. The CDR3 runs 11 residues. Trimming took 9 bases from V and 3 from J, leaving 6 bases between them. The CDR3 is CASSVGNTIYF. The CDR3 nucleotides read TGTGCCAGTTCCGTTGGAAACACCATATATTTT. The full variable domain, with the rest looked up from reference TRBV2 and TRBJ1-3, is EPEVTQTPSHQVTQMGQEVILRCVPISNHLYFYWYRQILGQKVEFLVSFYNNEISEKSEIFDDQFSVERPDGSNFTLKIRSTKLEDSAMYFCASSVGNTIYFGEGSWLTVV.

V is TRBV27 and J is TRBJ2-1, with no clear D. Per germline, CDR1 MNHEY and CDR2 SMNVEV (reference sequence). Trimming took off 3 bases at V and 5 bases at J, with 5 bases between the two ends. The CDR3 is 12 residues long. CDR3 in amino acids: CASSFRDNEQFF. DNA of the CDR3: TGTGCCAGCAGTTTTAGAGACAATGAGCAGTTCTTC.

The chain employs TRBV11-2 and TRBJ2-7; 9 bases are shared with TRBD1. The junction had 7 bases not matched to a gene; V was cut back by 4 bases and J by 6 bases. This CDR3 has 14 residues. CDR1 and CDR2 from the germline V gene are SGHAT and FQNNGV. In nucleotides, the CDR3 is TGTGCCAGCAGCTCCCGGACAGGGGTCTTCGAGCAGTACTTC. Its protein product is CASSSRTGVFEQYF.

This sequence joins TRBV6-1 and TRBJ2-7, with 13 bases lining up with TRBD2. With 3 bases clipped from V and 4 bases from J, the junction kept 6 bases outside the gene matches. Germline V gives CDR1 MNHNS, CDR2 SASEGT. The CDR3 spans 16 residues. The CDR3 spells CASSEHGTSGTYEQYF. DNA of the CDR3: TGTGCCAGCAGTGAGCACGGGACTAGCGGGACTTACGAGCAGTACTTC.

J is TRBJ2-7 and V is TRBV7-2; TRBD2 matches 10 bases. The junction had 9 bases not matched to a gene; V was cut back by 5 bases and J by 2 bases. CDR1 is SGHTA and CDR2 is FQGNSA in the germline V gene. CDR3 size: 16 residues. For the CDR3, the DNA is TGTGCCAGCAGCGTAACTAGCGGGACGGGGGCCTACGAGCAGTACTTC. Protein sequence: CASSVTSGTGAYEQYF.

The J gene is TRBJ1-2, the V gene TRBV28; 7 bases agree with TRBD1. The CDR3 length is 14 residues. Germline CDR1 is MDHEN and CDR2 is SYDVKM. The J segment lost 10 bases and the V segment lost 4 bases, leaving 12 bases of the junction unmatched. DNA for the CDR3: TGTGCCAGCAGTTCTTCACCTGGGGGACAGTCCTACACCTTC. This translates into CASSSSPGGQSYTF.

CDR3 sequence reads: CASSGYTEAFF. In DNA form, the CDR3 reads TGCGCCAGCAGCGGCTACACTGAAGCTTTCTTT. V and J are TRBV5-1 and TRBJ1-1, with D unclear. The CDR3 sequence is 11 residues long. V was shortened by 4 bases and J by 3 bases, with 4 bases between the two germline ends. Germline assignment: CDR1 SGHRS and CDR2 YFSETQ.

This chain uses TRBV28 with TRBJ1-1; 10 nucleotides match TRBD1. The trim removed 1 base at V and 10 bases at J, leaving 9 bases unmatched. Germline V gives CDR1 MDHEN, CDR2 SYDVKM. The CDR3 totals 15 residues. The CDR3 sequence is CASSLLDRGQGGAFF. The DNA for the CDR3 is TGTGCCAGCAGTTTATTAGACAGGGGGCAGGGGGGAGCTTTCTTT. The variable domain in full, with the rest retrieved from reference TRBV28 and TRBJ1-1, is DVKVTQSSRYLVKRTGEKVFLECVQDMDHENMFWYRQDPGLGLRLIYFSYDVKMKEKGDIPEGYSVSREKKERFSLILESASTNQTSMYLCASSLLDRGQGGAFFGQGTRLTVV.

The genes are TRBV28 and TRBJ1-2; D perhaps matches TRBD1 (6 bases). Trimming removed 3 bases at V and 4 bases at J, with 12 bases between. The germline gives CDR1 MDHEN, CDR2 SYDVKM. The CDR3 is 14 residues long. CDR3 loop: CASSLGQGTYGYTF. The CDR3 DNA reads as TGTGCCAGCAGTTTGGGGCAGGGGACCTATGGCTACACCTTC.

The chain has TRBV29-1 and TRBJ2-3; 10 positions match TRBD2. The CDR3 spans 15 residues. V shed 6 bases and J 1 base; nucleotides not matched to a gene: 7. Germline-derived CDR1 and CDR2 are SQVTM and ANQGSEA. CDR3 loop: CSVLAGQWGTDTQYF. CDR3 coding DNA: TGCAGCGTACTAGCGGGACAGTGGGGCACAGATACGCAGTATTTT.

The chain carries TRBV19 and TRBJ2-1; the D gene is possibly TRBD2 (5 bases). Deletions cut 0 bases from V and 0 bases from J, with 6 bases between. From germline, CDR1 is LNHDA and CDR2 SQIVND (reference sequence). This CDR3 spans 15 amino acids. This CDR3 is CASSIEGSSYNEQFF. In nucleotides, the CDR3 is TGTGCCAGTAGTATAGAAGGGAGCTCCTACAATGAGCAGTTCTTC.

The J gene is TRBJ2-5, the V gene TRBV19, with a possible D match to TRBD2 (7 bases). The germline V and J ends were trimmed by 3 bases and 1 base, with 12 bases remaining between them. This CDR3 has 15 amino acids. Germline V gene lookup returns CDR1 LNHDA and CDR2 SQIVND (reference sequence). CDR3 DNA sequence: TGTGCCAGTAGTATCGGGGGGCAGCTCCAAGAGACCCAGTACTTC. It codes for CASSIGGQLQETQYF.

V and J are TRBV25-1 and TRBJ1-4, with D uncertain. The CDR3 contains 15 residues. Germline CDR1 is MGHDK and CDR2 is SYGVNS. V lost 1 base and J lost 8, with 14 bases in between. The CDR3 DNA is TGTGCCAGCAGTGAATCGTACCCGAGCGGGGAAAAACTGTTTTTT. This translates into CASSESYPSGEKLFF.

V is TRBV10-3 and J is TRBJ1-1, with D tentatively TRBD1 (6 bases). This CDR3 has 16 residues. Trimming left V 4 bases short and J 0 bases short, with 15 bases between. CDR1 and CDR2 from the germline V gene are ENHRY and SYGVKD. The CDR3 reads CAISGGGGGLNTEAFF. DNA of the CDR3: TGTGCCATCAGTGGTGGGGGGGGCGGTTTGAACACTGAAGCTTTCTTT.

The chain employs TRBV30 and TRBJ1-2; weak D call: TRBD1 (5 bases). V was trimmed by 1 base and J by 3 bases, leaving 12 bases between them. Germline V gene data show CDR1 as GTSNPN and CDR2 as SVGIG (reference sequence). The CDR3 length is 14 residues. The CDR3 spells CAWSGSGKDYGYTF. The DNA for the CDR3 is TGTGCCTGGAGTGGGTCAGGGAAGGACTATGGCTACACCTTC.

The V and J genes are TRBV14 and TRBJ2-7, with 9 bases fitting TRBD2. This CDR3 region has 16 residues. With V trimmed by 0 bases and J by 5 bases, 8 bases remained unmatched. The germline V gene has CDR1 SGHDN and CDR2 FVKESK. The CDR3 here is CASSQEGSGRLNEQYF. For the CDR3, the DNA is TGTGCCAGCAGCCAAGAAGGTAGCGGGAGACTCAACGAGCAGTACTTC.

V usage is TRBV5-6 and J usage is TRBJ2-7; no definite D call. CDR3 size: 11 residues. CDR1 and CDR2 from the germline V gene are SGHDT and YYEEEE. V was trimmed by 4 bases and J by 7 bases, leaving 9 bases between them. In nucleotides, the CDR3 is TGTGCCAGCAGCCTCGGTTTAGAGCAGTACTTC. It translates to CASSLGLEQYF.

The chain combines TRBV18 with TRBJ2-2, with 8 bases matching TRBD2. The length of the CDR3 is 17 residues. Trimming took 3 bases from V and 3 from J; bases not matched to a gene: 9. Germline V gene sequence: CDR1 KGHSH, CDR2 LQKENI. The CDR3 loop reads CASSPSRGTRYTGELFF. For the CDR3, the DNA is TGTGCCAGCTCACCCTCCCGAGGGACTAGATACACCGGGGAGCTGTTTTTT.

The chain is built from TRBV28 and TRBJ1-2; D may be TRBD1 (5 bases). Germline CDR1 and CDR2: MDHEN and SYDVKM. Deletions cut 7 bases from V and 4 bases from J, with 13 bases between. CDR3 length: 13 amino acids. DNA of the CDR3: TGTGCCAGCACCTCGGGCAGGGCCTATGGCTACACCTTC. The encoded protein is CASTSGRAYGYTF.

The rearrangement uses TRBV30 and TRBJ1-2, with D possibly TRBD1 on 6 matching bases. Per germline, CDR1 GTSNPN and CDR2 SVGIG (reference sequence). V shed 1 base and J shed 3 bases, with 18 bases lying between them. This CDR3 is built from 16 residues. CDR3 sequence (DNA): TGTGCCTGGAGTGCGGACCCGAGGACAGTCTACTATGGCTACACCTTC. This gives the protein CAWSADPRTVYYGYTF.

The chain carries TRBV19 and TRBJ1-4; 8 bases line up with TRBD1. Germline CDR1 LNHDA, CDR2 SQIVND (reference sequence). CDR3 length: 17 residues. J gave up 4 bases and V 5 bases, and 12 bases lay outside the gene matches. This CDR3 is CASSPPRGRASNEKLFF. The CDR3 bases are TGTGCCAGTAGTCCCCCCAGGGGGCGAGCTAGTAATGAAAAACTGTTTTTT.

CDR3 region: CASSPAGGAVGYTF. The CDR3 nucleotides are TGTGCCAGCAGCCCTGCCGGAGGGGCGGTGGGCTACACCTTC. The J gene is TRBJ1-2, the V gene TRBV7-6; TRBD1 might be the D (5 bases). Trimming took off 5 bases at V and 8 bases at J, with 18 bases between the two ends. Germline V gene lookup returns CDR1 SGHVS and CDR2 FNYEAQ. The CDR3 contains 14 residues.

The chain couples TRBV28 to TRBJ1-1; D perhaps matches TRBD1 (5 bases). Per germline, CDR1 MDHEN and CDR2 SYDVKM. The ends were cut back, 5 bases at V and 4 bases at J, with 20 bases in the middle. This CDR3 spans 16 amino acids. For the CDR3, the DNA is TGTGCCAGCAGTCCAGTATGGGGGGTCGGTGGCACTGAAGCTTTCTTT. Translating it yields CASSPVWGVGGTEAFF.

For the CDR3, the DNA is TGTGCCAGCAGCGGCAGGGGGCCGAGCTCCTACGAGCAGTACTTC. It yields the protein CASSGRGPSSYEQYF. The chain has TRBV9 and TRBJ2-7; 8 positions agree with TRBD1. The germline V gene encodes CDR1 SGDLS and CDR2 YYNGEE. Trimming at V came to 3 bases and at J to 0 bases, leaving 5 bases not matched to a gene. This CDR3 comprises 15 residues.